Presented here are 19 T cell receptor beta chains from one specimen sequenced in a study of Ad26.COV2.S vaccination and SARS-CoV-2 variants. Method: immunoSEQ multiplex PCR; TCRdb's copy keeps in-frame clones and lacks some. The sample has approximately 340,000 clones, about 90% seen once. Sequencing was performed on peripheral blood, taken after recovery from COVID-19. These receptor sequences come from a human donor who had recovered from COVID-19.

V usage is TRBV3-1 (or the pseudogene TRBV3-2) and J usage is TRBJ1-2; TRBD1 might be the D (6 bases). V lost 3 bases and J lost 4, with 9 bases in between. The CDR3 has 13 amino acids. CDR1 and CDR2 (germline): LGHDT, YNNKEL (reference sequence). DNA of the CDR3: TGTGCCAGCAGCCACAGGGGACTCTATGGCTACACCTTC. It yields the protein CASSHRGLYGYTF.

As concerns this clone: At the DNA level, this CDR3 is encoded by other sequences in the same sample as well. The chain links TRBV7-9 to TRBJ2-3; D remains ambiguous. V was clipped by 4 bases and J by 6 bases, with 11 bases between them. Germline V gene data show CDR1 as SEHNR and CDR2 as FQNEAQ (reference sequence). The CDR3 contains 13 residues. The CDR3 reads CASSSLVGDTQYF. The CDR3, as DNA: TGTGCCAGCAGCTCCCTAGTGGGGGATACGCAGTATTTT.

The CDR3 DNA reads as TGTGCCAGCAGCGTCCCGTTGAACACTGAAGCTTTCTTT. It yields the protein CASSVPLNTEAFF. V gene TRBV11-2 combines with J gene TRBJ1-1; D is unclear. Germline CDR1 reads SGHAT; CDR2 reads FQNNGV. This CDR3 has 13 amino acids. Trimming cost V 5 bases and J 0 bases, with 7 bases left between them.

The V call is TRBV7-9, the J call TRBJ1-2; D gene unclear. Germline V gene data show CDR1 as SEHNR and CDR2 as FQNEAQ (reference sequence). Trimming left V 1 base short and J 6 bases short, with 12 bases between. CDR3 length: 14 residues. The CDR3 sequence is CASSLGLQLDGYTF. CDR3 sequence (DNA): TGTGCCAGCAGCTTAGGGCTGCAGCTTGATGGCTACACCTTC.

The J gene is TRBJ1-1, the V gene TRBV27; TRBD1 aligns across 9 bases. Germline V gene lookup returns CDR1 MNHEY and CDR2 SMNVEV (reference sequence). This CDR3 has 15 amino acids. Trimming cost V 3 bases and J 5 bases; bases outside gene matches: 7. The CDR3 sequence is CASSLPGQGLTEAFF. The CDR3 DNA follows: TGTGCCAGCAGTTTGCCCGGACAGGGGTTGACTGAAGCTTTCTTT.

The chain employs TRBV23-1 and TRBJ1-1; 8 nucleotides match TRBD1. TRBV23-1 falls under the ORF class, with uncertain function. V gave up 6 bases and J gave up 1 base; unmatched junction bases: 4. The CDR3 has 14 residues. The CDR3 DNA reads as TGCGCCAGCAGGCAACAGGGGGAGAACACTGAAGCTTTCTTT. Translated: CASRQQGENTEAFF.

CDR3 loop: CASSVAGSDQETQYF. CDR3 DNA sequence: TGTGCCAGCAGCGTAGCTGGCAGCGATCAAGAGACCCAGTACTTC. The genes are TRBV9 and TRBJ2-5; the D is unclear. CDR1 SGDLS and CDR2 YYNGEE come from the germline V gene. The V gene lost 0 bases and the J gene lost 2 bases, with 11 bases spanning the gap. The CDR3 is 15 amino acids. The variable domain in full, with the rest retrieved from reference TRBV9 and TRBJ2-5, is DSGVTQTPKHLITATGQRVTLRCSPRSGDLSVYWYQQSLDQGLQFLIQYYNGEERAKGNILERFSAQQFPDLHSELNLSSLELGDSALYFCASSVAGSDQETQYFGPGTRLLVL.

The rearrangement uses TRBV2 and TRBJ1-1; TRBD1 agrees at 9 bases. This CDR3 spans 14 amino acids. CDR1 and CDR2 from the germline V gene are SNHLY and FYNNEI. V shed 4 bases, J shed 5 bases, and the junction held 5 bases outside the gene matches. In DNA, the CDR3 is TGTGCCAGCAGTGGCGGACAGGGGAGAACTGAAGCTTTCTTT. Encoded protein: CASSGGQGRTEAFF.

The V and J genes are TRBV9 and TRBJ2-5; D is uncertain. The germline CDR1 and CDR2 sequences are SGDLS and YYNGEE. The CDR3 has 15 residues. V was pared by 0 bases and J by 7 bases, with 16 bases between. The CDR3 bases are TGTGCCAGCAGCGTAGGGGCTACTCCACCAGGGACCCAGTACTTC. It is translated as CASSVGATPPGTQYF.

The rearrangement joins TRBV3-1 (or the pseudogene TRBV3-2) to TRBJ2-3, with unresolved D. Germline values: CDR1 LGHDT, CDR2 YNNKEL (reference sequence). V was cut by 1 base and J by 1 base, with 6 bases left in between. The CDR3 runs 14 residues. In DNA, the CDR3 is TGTGCCAGCAGCCAAGGCCAGGGCACAGATACGCAGTATTTT. Translating it yields CASSQGQGTDTQYF.

The table lists this clone with a few counts. This chain links TRBV19 with TRBJ1-1; possible D gene TRBD1, 5 bases. This CDR3 has 15 amino acids. CDR1 and CDR2 from the germline V gene are LNHDA and SQIVND (reference sequence). With 1 base removed from V and 0 bases from J, the gap between germline ends came to 9 bases. CDR3 in amino acids: CASSIADSLNTEAFF. For the CDR3, the DNA is TGTGCCAGTAGTATAGCCGACAGTTTGAACACTGAAGCTTTCTTT.

The chain joins TRBV7-6 to TRBJ2-1, with D possibly TRBD2 on 7 matching bases. The V gene lost 0 bases and the J gene lost 5 bases, with 14 bases spanning the gap. CDR1 and CDR2 from the germline V gene are SGHVS and FNYEAQ. The CDR3 runs 16 residues. CDR3 DNA: TGTGCCAGCAGCTTAGCGGGCGGGGGCCTTAACAATGAGCAGTTCTTC. Protein product: CASSLAGGGLNNEQFF.

This chain joins TRBV18 and TRBJ2-7, with D uncertain. This CDR3 contains 15 residues. The germline V gene has CDR1 KGHSH and CDR2 LQKENI. V gave up 5 bases and J gave up 2 bases, with 16 bases separating them. The CDR3 spells CASSMLNIVAYEQYF. CDR3 sequence (DNA): TGTGCCAGCTCAATGTTGAACATAGTTGCCTACGAGCAGTACTTC.

The J gene is TRBJ1-2, the V gene TRBV5-4, with 8 bases fitting TRBD1. The V gene end was trimmed by 4 bases and the J gene end by 3 bases; junction bases not matched to a gene: 5. Germline lookup yields CDR1 SGHNT and CDR2 YYREEE (reference sequence). CDR3 length equals 14 residues. CDR3 sequence: CASSPGQGHYGYTF. The DNA of the CDR3 is TGTGCCAGCAGCCCCGGACAGGGCCACTATGGCTACACCTTC.

The J gene is TRBJ1-2, the V gene TRBV9, with a possible D match to TRBD1 (6 bases). The CDR3 spans 14 residues. V lost 0 bases, J lost 3 bases, and 9 bases lay in between. Germline V CDR1 and CDR2: SGDLS, YYNGEE. CDR3 nucleotide sequence: TGTGCCAGCAGCGTAGCCCAGGGGCACTATGGCTACACCTTC. It is translated as CASSVAQGHYGYTF.

The V and J genes are TRBV7-2 and TRBJ2-7, with a tentative D call TRBD1 (6 bases). Germline V gives CDR1 SGHTA, CDR2 FQGNSA. The CDR3 has 15 residues. V was cut by 3 bases and J by 2 bases, with 14 bases left in between. The CDR3 region is CASSFVSSGAYEQYF. The CDR3 DNA is TGTGCCAGCAGCTTCGTGAGTTCAGGGGCCTACGAGCAGTACTTC.

The rearrangement joins TRBV7-2 to TRBJ2-7, with 8 bases identical to TRBD2. The CDR3 runs 15 residues. Germline CDR1 is SGHTA and CDR2 is FQGNSA. V gave up 2 bases and J gave up 1 base; unmatched junction bases: 4. The DNA for the CDR3 is TGTGCCAGCAGCTTACGACGGGGGGGTTCCTACGAGCAGTACTTC. Translation: CASSLRRGGSYEQYF.

The chain is built from TRBV5-6 and TRBJ2-7; 9 nucleotides match TRBD2. Trimming took 2 bases from V and 0 from J; bases not matched to a gene: 3. Germline V CDR1 and CDR2: SGHDT, YYEEEE. CDR3 length equals 15 residues. The CDR3 spells CASSLAGGPSYEQYF. Here the CDR3 DNA reads TGTGCCAGCAGCTTAGCGGGGGGTCCCTCCTACGAGCAGTACTTC. Together with reference TRBV5-6 and TRBJ2-7, the CDR3 gives the full variable domain: DAGVTQSPTHLIKTRGQQVTLRCSPKSGHDTVSWYQQALGQGPQFIFQYYEEEERQRGNFPDRFSGHQFPNYSSELNVNALLLGDSALYLCASSLAGGPSYEQYFGPGTRLTVT.

A note on this clone: Compared with germline, one end of the junction differs, possibly owing to a read error. This chain joins TRBV6-1 and TRBJ1-2; TRBD1 matches at 7 bases. There are 14 residues in the CDR3. The V gene's germline CDR1 is MNHNS and CDR2 SASEGT. The CDR3 spells CASSEVRGRYVYTF. CDR3 DNA: TGTGCCAGCAGTGAAGTGAGGGGGCGTTATGTCTACACCTTC.